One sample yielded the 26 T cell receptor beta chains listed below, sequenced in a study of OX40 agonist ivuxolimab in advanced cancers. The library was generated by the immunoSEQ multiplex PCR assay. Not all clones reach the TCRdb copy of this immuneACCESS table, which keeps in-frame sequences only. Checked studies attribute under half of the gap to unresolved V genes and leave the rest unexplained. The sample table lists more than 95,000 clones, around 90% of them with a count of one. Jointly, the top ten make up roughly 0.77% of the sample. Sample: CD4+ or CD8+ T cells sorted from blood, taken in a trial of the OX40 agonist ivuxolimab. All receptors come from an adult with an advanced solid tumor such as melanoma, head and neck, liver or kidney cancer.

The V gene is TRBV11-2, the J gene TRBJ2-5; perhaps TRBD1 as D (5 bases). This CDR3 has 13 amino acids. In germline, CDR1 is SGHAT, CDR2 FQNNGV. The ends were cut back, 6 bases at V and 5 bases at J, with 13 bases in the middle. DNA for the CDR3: TGTGCCAGCAGTCCCAGGGATGCGGAGACCCAGTACTTC. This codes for CASSPRDAETQYF. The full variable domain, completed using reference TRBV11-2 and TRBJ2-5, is EAGVAQSPRYKIIEKRQSVAFWCNPISGHATLYWYQQILGQGPKLLIQFQNNGVVDDSQLPKDRFSAERLKGVDSTLKIQPAKLEDSAVYLCASSPRDAETQYFGPGTRLLVL.

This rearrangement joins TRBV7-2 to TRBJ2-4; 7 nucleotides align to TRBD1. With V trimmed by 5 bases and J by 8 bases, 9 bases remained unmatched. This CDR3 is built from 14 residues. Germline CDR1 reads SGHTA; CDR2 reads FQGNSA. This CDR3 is CASSADRVRDIQYF. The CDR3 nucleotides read TGTGCCAGCAGCGCCGACAGGGTCCGGGACATTCAGTACTTC. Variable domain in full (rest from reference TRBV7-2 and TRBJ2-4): GAGVSQSPSNKVTEKGKDVELRCDPISGHTALYWYRQSLGQGLEFLIYFQGNSAPDKSGLPSDRFSAERTGGSVSTLTIQRTQQEDSAVYLCASSADRVRDIQYFGAGTRLSVL.

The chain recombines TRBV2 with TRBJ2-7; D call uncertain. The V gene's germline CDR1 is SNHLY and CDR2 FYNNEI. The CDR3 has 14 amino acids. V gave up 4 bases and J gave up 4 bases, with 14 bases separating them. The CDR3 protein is CASSVTELVYEQYF. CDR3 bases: TGTGCCAGCAGTGTTACAGAATTAGTTTACGAGCAGTACTTC. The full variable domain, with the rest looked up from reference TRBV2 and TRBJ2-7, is EPEVTQTPSHQVTQMGQEVILRCVPISNHLYFYWYRQILGQKVEFLVSFYNNEISEKSEIFDDQFSVERPDGSNFTLKIRSTKLEDSAMYFCASSVTELVYEQYFGPGTRLTVT.

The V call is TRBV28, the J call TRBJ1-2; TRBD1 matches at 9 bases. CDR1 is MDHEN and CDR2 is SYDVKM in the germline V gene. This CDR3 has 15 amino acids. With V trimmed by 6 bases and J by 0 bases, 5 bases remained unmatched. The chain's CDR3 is CASSSRQGANYGYTF. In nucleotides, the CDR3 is TGTGCCAGCAGCTCAAGACAGGGGGCTAACTATGGCTACACCTTC.

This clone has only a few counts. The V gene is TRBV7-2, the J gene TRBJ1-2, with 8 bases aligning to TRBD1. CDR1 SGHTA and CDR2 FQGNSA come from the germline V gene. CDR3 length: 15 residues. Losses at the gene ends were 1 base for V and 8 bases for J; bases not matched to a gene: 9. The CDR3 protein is CASSLVTGEWDGYTF. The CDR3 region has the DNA TGTGCCAGCAGCTTAGTGACAGGGGAATGGGACGGCTACACCTTC.

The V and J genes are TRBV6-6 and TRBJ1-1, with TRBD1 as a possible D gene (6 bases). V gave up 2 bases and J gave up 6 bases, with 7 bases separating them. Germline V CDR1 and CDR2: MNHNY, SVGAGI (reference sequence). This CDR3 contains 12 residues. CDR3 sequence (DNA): TGTGCCAGCAGTTACGACAGGTCTGAAGCTTTCTTT. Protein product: CASSYDRSEAFF.

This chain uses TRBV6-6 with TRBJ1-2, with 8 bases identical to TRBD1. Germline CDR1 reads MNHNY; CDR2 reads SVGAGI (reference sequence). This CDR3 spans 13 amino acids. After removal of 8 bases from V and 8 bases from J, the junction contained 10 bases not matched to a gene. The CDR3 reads CASGHQGAAGYTF. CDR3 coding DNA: TGTGCCAGCGGGCACCAGGGGGCGGCAGGCTACACCTTC.

CDR3 protein: CASSAFRTGYEQYF. The CDR3 nucleotides are TGTGCCAGCAGCGCATTCCGGACAGGCTACGAGCAGTACTTC. This chain links TRBV5-5 with TRBJ2-7; 7 bases match TRBD1. Germline-derived CDR1 and CDR2 are SGHKS and YYEKEE (reference sequence). The CDR3 spans 14 residues. With V trimmed by 4 bases and J by 3 bases, 7 bases remained unmatched.

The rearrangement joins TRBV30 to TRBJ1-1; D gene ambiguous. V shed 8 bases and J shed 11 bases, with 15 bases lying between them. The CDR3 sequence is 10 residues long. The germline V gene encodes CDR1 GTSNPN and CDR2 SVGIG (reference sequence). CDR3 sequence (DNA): TGTGCCGGGCGGAGAAGGCAGGCTTTCTTT. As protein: CAGRRRQAFF.

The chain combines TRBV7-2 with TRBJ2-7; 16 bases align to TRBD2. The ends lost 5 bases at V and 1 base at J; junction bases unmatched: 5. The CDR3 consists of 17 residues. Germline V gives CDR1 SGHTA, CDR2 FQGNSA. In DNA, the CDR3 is TGTGCCAGCAGCCTGGGACTAGCGGGGGGGTTTTCCTACGAGCAGTACTTC. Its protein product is CASSLGLAGGFSYEQYF.

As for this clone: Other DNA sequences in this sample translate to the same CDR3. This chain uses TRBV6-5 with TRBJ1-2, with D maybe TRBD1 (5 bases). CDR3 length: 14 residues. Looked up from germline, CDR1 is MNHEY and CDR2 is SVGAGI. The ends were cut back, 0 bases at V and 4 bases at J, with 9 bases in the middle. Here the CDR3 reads CASSYSRGIYGYTF. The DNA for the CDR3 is TGTGCCAGCAGTTACTCGCGGGGGATCTATGGCTACACCTTC.

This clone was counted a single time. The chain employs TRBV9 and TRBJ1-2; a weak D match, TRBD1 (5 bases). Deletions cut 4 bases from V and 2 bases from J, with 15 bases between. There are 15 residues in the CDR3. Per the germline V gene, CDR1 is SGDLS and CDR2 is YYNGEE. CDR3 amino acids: CASSLNPGHNYGYTF. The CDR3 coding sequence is TGTGCCAGCAGCCTAAACCCCGGACACAACTATGGCTACACCTTC.

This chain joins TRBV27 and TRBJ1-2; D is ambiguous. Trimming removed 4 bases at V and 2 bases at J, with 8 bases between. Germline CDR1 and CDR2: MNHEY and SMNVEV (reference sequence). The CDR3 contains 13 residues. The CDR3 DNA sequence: TGTGCCAGCAGTTCCGGGTGGAACTATGGCTACACCTTC. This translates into CASSSGWNYGYTF.

The CDR3 spells CASNPTGGDYEQYF. The CDR3 DNA reads as TGTGCCAGCAACCCGACAGGGGGGGACTACGAGCAGTACTTC. This rearrangement joins TRBV6-5 to TRBJ2-7, with TRBD1 identical over 9 bases. The CDR3 has 14 residues. CDR1 is MNHEY and CDR2 is SVGAGI in the germline V gene. The V and J ends lost 7 bases and 3 bases, in that order; junction bases with no gene match: 7.

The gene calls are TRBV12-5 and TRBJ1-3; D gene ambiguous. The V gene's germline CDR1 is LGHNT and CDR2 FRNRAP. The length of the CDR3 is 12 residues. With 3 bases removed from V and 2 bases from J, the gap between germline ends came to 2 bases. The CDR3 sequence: CASGLPGNTIYF. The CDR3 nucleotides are TGTGCTAGTGGTTTACCTGGAAACACCATATATTTT.

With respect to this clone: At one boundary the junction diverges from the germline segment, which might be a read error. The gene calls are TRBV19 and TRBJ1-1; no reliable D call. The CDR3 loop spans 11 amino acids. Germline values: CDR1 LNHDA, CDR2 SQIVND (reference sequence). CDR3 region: CASRIDTEAFF. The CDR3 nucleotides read TGTGCCAGTAGGATAGACACTGAAGCTTTCTTT.

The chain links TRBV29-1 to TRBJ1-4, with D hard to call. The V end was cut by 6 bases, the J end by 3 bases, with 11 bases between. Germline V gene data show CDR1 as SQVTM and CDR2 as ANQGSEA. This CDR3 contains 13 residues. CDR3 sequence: CSVAESPNEKLFF. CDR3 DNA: TGCAGCGTCGCCGAGAGCCCTAATGAAAAACTGTTTTTT.

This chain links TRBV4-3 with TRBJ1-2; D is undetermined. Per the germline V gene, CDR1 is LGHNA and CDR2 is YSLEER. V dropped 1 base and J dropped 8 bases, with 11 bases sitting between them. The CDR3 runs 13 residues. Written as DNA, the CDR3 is TGCGCCAGCAGCCAAGGGGCAGGCTTCGGCTACACCTTC. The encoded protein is CASSQGAGFGYTF.

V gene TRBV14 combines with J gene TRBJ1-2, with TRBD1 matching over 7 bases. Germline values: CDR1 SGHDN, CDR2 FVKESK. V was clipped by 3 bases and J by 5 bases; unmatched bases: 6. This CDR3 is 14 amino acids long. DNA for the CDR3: TGTGCCAGCAGCCAGATAACAGGGGAATATGGCTACACCTTC. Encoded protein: CASSQITGEYGYTF.

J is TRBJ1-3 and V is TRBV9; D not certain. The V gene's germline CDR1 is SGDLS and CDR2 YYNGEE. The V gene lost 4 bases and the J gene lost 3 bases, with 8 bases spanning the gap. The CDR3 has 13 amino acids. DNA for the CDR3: TGTGCCAGCAGCCGGACCCGTGGAAACACCATATATTTT. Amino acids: CASSRTRGNTIYF.

This CDR3 is CAWSVFQTGELFF. The CDR3 coding sequence is TGTGCCTGGAGTGTATTCCAGACCGGGGAGCTGTTTTTT. The chain employs TRBV30 and TRBJ2-2; D is unresolved. Germline V gene lookup returns CDR1 GTSNPN and CDR2 SVGIG (reference sequence). V lost 0 bases and J lost 5, with 7 bases in between. CDR3 length: 13 residues. The entire variable domain, with the rest obtained from reference TRBV30 and TRBJ2-2, is as follows: SQTIHQWPATLVQPVGSPLSLECTVEGTSNPNLYWYRQAAGRGLQLLFYSVGIGQISSEVPQNLSASRPQDRQFILSSKKLLLSDSGFYLCAWSVFQTGELFFGEGSRLTVL.

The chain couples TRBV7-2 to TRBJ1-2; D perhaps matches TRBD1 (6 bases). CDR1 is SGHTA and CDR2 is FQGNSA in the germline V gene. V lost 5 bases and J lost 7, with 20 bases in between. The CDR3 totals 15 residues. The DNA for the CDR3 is TGTGCCAGCAGCCCGACCCGGGGAACAGGGCTTGGCTACACCTTC. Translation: CASSPTRGTGLGYTF.

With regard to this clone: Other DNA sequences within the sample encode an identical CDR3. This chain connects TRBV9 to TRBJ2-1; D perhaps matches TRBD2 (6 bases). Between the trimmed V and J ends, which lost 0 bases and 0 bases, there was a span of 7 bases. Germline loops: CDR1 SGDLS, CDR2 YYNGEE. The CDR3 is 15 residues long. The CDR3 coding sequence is TGTGCCAGCAGCGTAGACGGGGGCTCCTACAATGAGCAGTTCTTC. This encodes CASSVDGGSYNEQFF.

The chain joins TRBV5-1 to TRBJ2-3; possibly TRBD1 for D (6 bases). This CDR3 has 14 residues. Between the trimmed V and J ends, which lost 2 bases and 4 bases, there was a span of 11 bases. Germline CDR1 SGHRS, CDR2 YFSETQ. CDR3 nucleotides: TGCGCCAGCAGCTTCTGGGACACCGCAGATACGCAGTATTTT. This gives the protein CASSFWDTADTQYF.

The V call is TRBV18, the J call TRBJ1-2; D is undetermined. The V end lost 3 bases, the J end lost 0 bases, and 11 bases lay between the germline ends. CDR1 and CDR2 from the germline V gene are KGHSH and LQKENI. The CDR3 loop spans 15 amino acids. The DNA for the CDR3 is TGTGCCAGCTCACCGGCAGCCACTTCTAACTATGGCTACACCTTC. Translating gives CASSPAATSNYGYTF.

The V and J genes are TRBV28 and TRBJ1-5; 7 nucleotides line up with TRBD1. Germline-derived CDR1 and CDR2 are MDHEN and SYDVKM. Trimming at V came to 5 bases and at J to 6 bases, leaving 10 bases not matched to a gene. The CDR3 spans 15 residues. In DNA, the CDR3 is TGTGCCAGCAGTCCCGACAGGGTGAGGGGTCAGCCCCAGCATTTT. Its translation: CASSPDRVRGQPQHF. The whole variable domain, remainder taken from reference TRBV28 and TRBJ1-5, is DVKVTQSSRYLVKRTGEKVFLECVQDMDHENMFWYRQDPGLGLRLIYFSYDVKMKEKGDIPEGYSVSREKKERFSLILESASTNQTSMYLCASSPDRVRGQPQHFGDGTRLSIL.